This is a list of T cell receptor beta chains from one sample in a study of control samples from healthy donors and cancer patients. TCRdb's table, derived via immunoSEQ multiplex PCR, lists solely in-frame clones and lacks some. The profile shows about 83,000 clones, 90% to 95% of them singletons. Sample: blood. Source of these receptors: a man aged 45-60 years in good health. CDR3s include the opening cysteine and the closing phenylalanine or tryptophan.

V gene	CDR3 protein
TRBV12-5	CASGFQNTEAFF
TRBV7-2	CASSLMWGRDTEAFF
TRBV27	CASSSPAAGANVLTF
TRBV13	CASSLGNHNEQFF
TRBV5-1	CASSPWAGDYGYTF
TRBV25-1	CASSDGQAKGPQHF
TRBV14	CASSQKANTEAFF
TRBV29-1	CSVAYMAGNTEAFF
TRBV19	CASSAGGTKNIQYF
TRBV7-6	CASSYPQGKRKNTEAFF
TRBV5-1	CASSLGVSRWGTDTQYF
TRBV7-8	CASSRGGNTEAFF
TRBV30	CAWSVGVNYGYTF
TRBV27	CASSWILSGEAFF
TRBV30	CAWSVRGPGNTIYF
TRBV29-1	CSERTGGQETQYF
TRBV30	CAWSLGHMNTEAFF
TRBV6-2/TRBV6-3	CASSPPGGGDEQYF
TRBV6-2/TRBV6-3	CASSYSRATAFF
TRBV6-5	CASSYMGRDGAFF
TRBV7-8	CASSASGRVNTEAFF
TRBV5-6	CASSSYSRSNQPQHF
TRBV7-8	CASSLGPGISSTDTQYF
TRBV9	CASSPTGSSTEAFF
TRBV27	CASSLWGENTDTQYF
TRBV30	CAGTRGRQTEAFF
TRBV7-9	CASSFPGVYTEAFF
TRBV24-1	CAIQNSNSYNEQFF
TRBV7-6	CASSLKQGGSYEQYF
TRBV6-2/TRBV6-3	CASSYQVNTEAFF
TRBV5-1	CASSLQGYNEQFF
TRBV4-3	CASSQDGQSSDEKLFF
TRBV7-2	CASSSGPEYGSGNTIYF
TRBV10-2	CASSESQINLGTEAFF
TRBV5-1	CASRPTGGEGYGYTF
TRBV5-1	CASSLDLFNTEAFF
TRBV5-8	CASSYSYNEQFF
TRBV30	CASPLMNYGYTF
TRBV19	CASSIRGQNQPQHF
TRBV29-1	CSVPLRSRTYNEQFF
TRBV7-9	CASSFRGPVDTDTQYF
TRBV19	CASSPTYQETQYF
TRBV24-1	CATSEQNQPQHF
TRBV27	CASSSLLLSGETQYF
TRBV5-1	CASSYQDSTEAFF
TRBV5-4	CASSLEAGEGTEAFF
TRBV27	CASKVVSSYNSPLHF
TRBV7-9	CASSLNIGTAHSLFF
TRBV19	CASSIDRGQSGSAEAFF
TRBV6-5	CASSSRDSHQPQHF